This T cell receptor (beta chain) originates from a study of PD-1 blockade in classical Hodgkin lymphoma. Findings and limits, study-wide: Patients starting nivolumab less than 1 year after ASCT had lower diversity and were excluded from later analyses.

For this clone: The antigen remains undetermined.

Germline V gives CDR1 SGHVS, CDR2 FQNEAQ. There are 15 residues in the CDR3. The trim removed 5 bases at V and 3 bases at J, leaving 8 bases unmatched. All the patients suffered relapse after autologous stem cell transplantation, and brentuximab vedotin exposure differed. Repertoires were generated with immunoSEQ multiplex PCR, while TCRdb's copy carries only in-frame clones and drops some. The sample contains 15,000 to 17,000 clones, over 70% of which appear only once. The TCR originated in a human donor with classical Hodgkin lymphoma. V and J are TRBV7-8 and TRBJ1-1; 8 bases fit TRBD1. This specimen consisted of peripheral blood mononuclear cells (PBMCs), obtained before the second cycle of nivolumab. CDR3 sequence reads: CASSPGQGWDTEAFF. CDR3 nucleotide sequence: TGTGCCAGCAGCCCTGGACAGGGTTGGGACACTGAAGCTTTCTTT. The full variable domain, completed using reference TRBV7-8 and TRBJ1-1, is GAGVSQSPRYKVAKRGQDVALRCDPISGHVSLFWYQQALGQGPEFLTYFQNEAQLDKSGLPSDRFFAERPEGSVSTLKIQRTQQEDSAVYLCASSPGQGWDTEAFFGQGTRLTVV.